The 28 T cell receptor beta chains reported below all come from one sample, sequenced in a study of naive and memory T cell subsets. Points from the study as a whole: Possibly reflecting memory cells re-expressing CD45RA, a few larger clonotypes occurred in naive repertoires, especially CD8.

An equimolar mix of two oligonucleotides served as the beta constant-region primer for TRBC1 and TRBC2. The ligated cDNA underwent four PCR rounds using SP2 and nested alpha and beta constant-region primers. A single record per CDR3 protein comes from TCRdb applying MiXCR to the UMI-ligation and nested PCR reads. The sample has some 82,000 distinct CDR3 sequences, about 11% seen once; the top ten hold around 0.13%. Their antigens are not known. The material sequenced was naive CD4+ T cells from blood. The receptors here all came from a human donor in good health.

This clonotype was observed at least ten times. The chain couples TRBV5-6 to TRBJ2-5, with TRBD2 identical over 7 bases. The CDR3 is 15 amino acids. Germline V gene lookup returns CDR1 SGHDT and CDR2 YYEEEE. The trim removed 4 bases at V and 0 bases at J, leaving 6 bases unmatched. The CDR3 here is CASSLGLADQETQYF. Here the CDR3 DNA reads TGTGCCAGCAGCCTTGGGCTAGCGGACCAAGAGACCCAGTACTTC. Based on the CDR3 plus reference TRBV5-6 and TRBJ2-5, the full variable domain is DAGVTQSPTHLIKTRGQQVTLRCSPKSGHDTVSWYQQALGQGPQFIFQYYEEEERQRGNFPDRFSGHQFPNYSSELNVNALLLGDSALYLCASSLGLADQETQYFGPGTRLLVL.

Only a few counts were recorded for this clonotype. The gene calls are TRBV6-2 or TRBV6-3 and TRBJ1-2; TRBD1 is a possible D gene (5 bases). V lost 6 bases to trimming and J lost 6 bases, with 11 bases between them. CDR1 is MNHEY and CDR2 is SVGEGT in the germline V gene. The CDR3 contains 12 residues. The CDR3 DNA reads as TGTGCCAGCAGCCCCGGGACTCATGGCTACACCTTC. It yields the protein CASSPGTHGYTF.

In its sample, this clonotype was seen many times. The CDR3 coding sequence is TGTGCCAGCAGTTGGCCCCAGACTGCCTTGGTCTCCTACGAGCAGTACTTC. This gives the protein CASSWPQTALVSYEQYF. This chain links TRBV6-2 or TRBV6-3 with TRBJ2-7; D unclear. CDR1 and CDR2 (germline): MNHEY, SVGEGT. CDR3 size: 17 residues. V was trimmed by 4 bases and J by 0 bases, leaving 19 bases between them.

This chain connects TRBV29-1 to TRBJ2-1; TRBD2 aligns across 8 bases. V lost 7 bases to trimming and J lost 5 bases; unmatched junction nucleotides: 13. Germline CDR1 and CDR2: SQVTM and ANQGSEA. This CDR3 contains 15 residues. The CDR3 nucleotides read TGCAGCGCTCGGTCTCTAGGGACTAGGCACAATGAGCAGTTCTTC. Translating it yields CSARSLGTRHNEQFF.

This clonotype has just a few counts. V usage is TRBV12-3 or TRBV12-4 and J usage is TRBJ2-1, with 8 bases fitting TRBD1. With 5 bases clipped from V and 15 bases from J, the junction kept 9 bases outside the gene matches. CDR3 length: 12 amino acids. The CDR3 nucleotides are TGTGCCAGCAGTCTCGGGACAGGCAGGGCGTTCTTC. Amino acids: CASSLGTGRAFF.

The chain links TRBV20-1 to TRBJ2-7; 11 bases fit TRBD1. The CDR3 runs 14 residues. The germline CDR1 and CDR2 sequences are DFQATT and SNEGSKA (reference sequence). V lost 5 bases, J lost 4 bases, and 7 bases stayed unmatched. The CDR3 nucleotides are TGCAGTGCTGTGCGGGACAGGGGGAAATACGAGCAGTACTTC. It is translated as CSAVRDRGKYEQYF.

The table lists this clonotype with many counts. V usage is TRBV9 and J usage is TRBJ2-3, with 7 positions matching TRBD2. V gave up 3 bases and J gave up 5 bases; unmatched junction bases: 3. The CDR3 covers 13 residues. Per germline, CDR1 SGDLS and CDR2 YYNGEE. The CDR3 coding sequence is TGTGCCAGCAGCGGTGGGAGGGAAGATACGCAGTATTTT. The encoded protein is CASSGGREDTQYF.

This clonotype was seen a handful of times. The gene calls are TRBV20-1 and TRBJ1-6, with 7 bases matching TRBD1. Germline V CDR1 and CDR2: DFQATT, SNEGSKA (reference sequence). The CDR3 extends over 14 amino acids. V was clipped by 3 bases and J by 5 bases; unmatched bases: 4. The CDR3 sequence is CSARGQLDNSPLHF. The CDR3 nucleotides are TGCAGTGCTAGGGGACAGTTGGATAATTCACCCCTCCACTTT.

This rearrangement joins TRBV18 to TRBJ1-2, with a weak D call TRBD1 (5 bases). This CDR3 has 16 amino acids. V shed 2 bases and J shed 7 bases, with 20 bases lying between them. CDR1 KGHSH and CDR2 LQKENI come from the germline V gene. The CDR3 spells CASSPRGPPPQGGYTF. CDR3 in DNA: TGTGCCAGCTCACCAAGGGGCCCCCCGCCCCAGGGTGGCTACACCTTC. Full variable domain (missing parts from reference TRBV18 and TRBJ1-2): NAGVMQNPRHLVRRRGQEARLRCSPMKGHSHVYWYRQLPEEGLKFMVYLQKENIIDESGMPKERFSAEFPKEGPSILRIQQVVRGDSAAYFCASSPRGPPPQGGYTFGSGTRLTVV.

This clonotype turned up a few times. This chain connects TRBV7-3 to TRBJ2-5; D gene unclear. V lost 0 bases and J lost 0, with 2 bases in between. The CDR3 has 13 amino acids. Germline V CDR1 and CDR2: SGHTA, FQGTGA. Here the CDR3 reads CASSLTYQETQYF. The CDR3 bases are TGTGCCAGCAGCTTAACATACCAAGAGACCCAGTACTTC.

The V gene is TRBV6-2 or TRBV6-3, the J gene TRBJ2-1; D remains unclear. CDR1 is MNHEY and CDR2 is SVGEGT in the germline V gene. This CDR3 contains 12 residues. The V gene lost 2 bases and the J gene lost 12 bases, with 11 bases spanning the gap. The CDR3 reads CASSYGSLAQFF. CDR3 sequence (DNA): TGTGCCAGCAGTTACGGTTCCCTGGCGCAGTTCTTC.

This clonotype has a count of ten or more. The rearrangement uses TRBV7-9 and TRBJ1-5; tentative D call: TRBD1 (6 bases). The CDR3 has 16 amino acids. Trimming removed 0 bases from V and 1 base from J, with 10 bases in between. Germline CDR1 is SEHNR and CDR2 is FQNEAQ (reference sequence). The CDR3 protein is CASSLAGGGSNQPQHF. The CDR3 bases are TGTGCCAGCAGCTTAGCGGGGGGCGGGAGCAATCAGCCCCAGCATTTT.

In this sample, this clonotype turned up many times. The V gene is TRBV28, the J gene TRBJ2-3; D is possibly TRBD1 or TRBD2 (6 bases each). This CDR3 spans 15 amino acids. From germline, CDR1 is MDHEN and CDR2 SYDVKM. V was trimmed by 1 base and J by 3 bases, leaving 11 bases between them. For the CDR3, the DNA is TGTGCCAGCAGTTTATCGGGGGCGCGAACAGATACGCAGTATTTT. The encoded protein is CASSLSGARTDTQYF.

The V gene is TRBV27, the J gene TRBJ2-1; no clear D gene. The length of the CDR3 is 13 residues. V was trimmed by 5 bases and J by 2 bases, leaving 7 bases between them. Per germline, CDR1 MNHEY and CDR2 SMNVEV (reference sequence). The CDR3 here is CASSPHTYNEQFF. The CDR3 coding sequence is TGTGCCAGCAGTCCTCATACCTACAATGAGCAGTTCTTC.

Comments on this clonotype: One base away lies a much larger clone, so this may be a sequencing read error. This chain uses TRBV20-1 with TRBJ1-1; D is undetermined. The CDR3 extends over 15 amino acids. Germline V gives CDR1 DFQATT, CDR2 SNEGSKA (reference sequence). Here the CDR3 DNA reads TGCAGTGCTAGAGATCTAACTAGAGGTTACACTGTAGCTTTCTTT. This encodes CSARDLTRGYTVAFF.

V gene TRBV19 combines with J gene TRBJ2-1, with D maybe TRBD2 (6 bases). This CDR3 contains 13 residues. Trimming took 5 bases from V and 6 from J, leaving 11 bases between them. Germline CDR1 and CDR2: LNHDA and SQIVND (reference sequence). The CDR3 here is CASSPPGSNEQFF. The DNA for the CDR3 is TGTGCCAGTAGTCCCCCCGGGAGCAATGAGCAGTTCTTC.

This clonotype was detected many times. The rearrangement joins TRBV20-1 to TRBJ2-2; TRBD2 agrees at 12 bases. This CDR3 contains 14 residues. Trimming took 6 bases from V and 5 from J; bases not matched to a gene: 4. CDR1 is DFQATT and CDR2 is SNEGSKA in the germline V gene (reference sequence). CDR3 sequence (DNA): TGCAGTGCGGTAACTAGCGGGGGGACCGGGGAGCTGTTTTTT. Encoded protein: CSAVTSGGTGELFF.

J is TRBJ2-7 and V is TRBV6-1, with no clear D. V lost 11 bases and J 7 bases, leaving 27 bases between the germline ends. Per the germline V gene, CDR1 is MNHNS and CDR2 is SASEGT. This CDR3 region has 15 residues. CDR3 sequence reads: CAATLPGGVNWEQYF. CDR3 bases: TGTGCCGCAACCCTCCCGGGTGGGGTAAATTGGGAGCAGTACTTC.

This clonotype was detected only a few times. The rearrangement uses TRBV20-1 and TRBJ2-3, with 8 bases matching TRBD1. V gave up 5 bases and J gave up 14 bases; unmatched junction bases: 15. This CDR3 has 13 amino acids. CDR1 is DFQATT, CDR2 SNEGSKA, per germline (reference sequence). CDR3 sequence reads: CSARTNRDRSWYF. DNA of the CDR3: TGCAGTGCTCGTACGAACCGGGACAGGTCTTGGTATTTT.

V usage is TRBV5-4 and J usage is TRBJ2-5; D remains ambiguous. Deletions cut 4 bases from V and 2 bases from J, with 9 bases between. This CDR3 spans 13 amino acids. Germline CDR1 and CDR2: SGHNT and YYREEE (reference sequence). In DNA form, the CDR3 reads TGTGCCAGCAGCCGAGAGCGACAAGAGACCCAGTACTTC. Translation: CASSRERQETQYF.

The chain uses TRBV10-3 and TRBJ1-4, with D perhaps TRBD1 (5 bases). The germline CDR1 and CDR2 sequences are ENHRY and SYGVKD. The CDR3 contains 13 residues. Deletions cut 4 bases from V and 10 bases from J, with 13 bases between. For the CDR3, the DNA is TGTGCCATCAGTGCGGGGGAATTCGGAAAACTGTTTTTT. Translating gives CAISAGEFGKLFF.

The rearrangement uses TRBV18 and TRBJ2-5; no clear D gene. CDR1 is KGHSH and CDR2 is LQKENI in the germline V gene. The CDR3 runs to 12 residues. The V end lost 6 bases, the J end lost 0 bases, and 5 bases lay between the germline ends. The CDR3 DNA is TGTGCCAGCTCTCGGAACCAAGAGACCCAGTACTTC. Translation: CASSRNQETQYF.

Here the CDR3 DNA reads TGTGCCAGCTCAGCCTTCGACAGAGGAATTATGAACACTGAAGCTTTCTTT. This encodes CASSAFDRGIMNTEAFF. This chain uses TRBV18 with TRBJ1-1; possible D gene TRBD1, 5 bases. The CDR3 has 17 residues. V was trimmed by 5 bases and J by 0 bases, leaving 19 bases between them. Germline V gene lookup returns CDR1 KGHSH and CDR2 LQKENI.

The rearrangement links TRBV12-3 or TRBV12-4 to TRBJ2-7; TRBD1 aligns across 9 bases. This CDR3 spans 16 amino acids. V shed 4 bases, J shed 6 bases, and the junction held 13 bases outside the gene matches. CDR3 nucleotides: TGTGCCAGCAGTTCGCCCGCGACAGGGGGATTCTCCGAGCAGTACTTC. Amino acid sequence: CASSSPATGGFSEQYF.

This clonotype was seen a handful of times. V is TRBV19 and J is TRBJ2-2, with unresolved D. Looked up from germline, CDR1 is LNHDA and CDR2 is SQIVND (reference sequence). Between the trimmed V and J ends, which lost 3 bases and 4 bases, there was a span of 9 bases. There are 14 residues in the CDR3. This CDR3 reads CASSMERITGELFF. CDR3 sequence (DNA): TGTGCCAGTAGTATGGAGAGGATCACCGGGGAGCTGTTTTTT.

The chain couples TRBV18 to TRBJ2-3, with 8 bases aligning to TRBD2. Germline CDR1 and CDR2: KGHSH and LQKENI. The J segment lost 6 bases and the V segment lost 4 bases, leaving 9 bases of the junction unmatched. The CDR3 runs 15 residues. The DNA of the CDR3 is TGTGCCAGCTCACGGTTGTCGGGAGGGTTCGATACGCAGTATTTT. Translation: CASSRLSGGFDTQYF.

The chain couples TRBV18 to TRBJ2-3, with D maybe TRBD1 (6 bases). The CDR3 has 14 residues. The germline V gene encodes CDR1 KGHSH and CDR2 LQKENI. The V and J ends lost 3 bases and 4 bases respectively, with 11 bases between them. As DNA, the CDR3 is TGTGCCAGCTCACCTACAGGGACCTCAGATACGCAGTATTTT. Its translation is CASSPTGTSDTQYF.

V gene TRBV6-5 combines with J gene TRBJ2-3; D gene uncertain. Germline V gene sequence: CDR1 MNHEY, CDR2 SVGAGI. This CDR3 spans 15 amino acids. Trimming cost V 6 bases and J 4 bases, with 17 bases left between them. CDR3 residues: CASSRTRPTADTQYF. The CDR3 coding sequence is TGTGCCAGCAGCCGTACGCGGCCGACGGCAGATACGCAGTATTTT.